This T cell receptor beta chain was sequenced for a study of a mutant IDH1 vaccine in newly diagnosed glioma. Time point specified: week 35, safety follow-up. Doses consisted of 300 ug of mutant IDH1 20-mer peptide each, paired with topical imiquimod. Sequencing used immunoSEQ multiplex PCR; TCRdb keeps in-frame clones, though not all of them. The sample has tens of thousands of clones; 80% to 85% are singletons. The germline V gene has CDR1 SGHVS and CDR2 FQNEAQ. V was clipped by 1 base and J by 7 bases; unmatched bases: 4. CDR3 length: 15 residues. With respect to this clone: Its cognate antigen is unknown.

The genes are TRBV7-8 and TRBJ2-1; 10 bases are shared with TRBD2. The TCR sequence derives from a woman between 18 and 29 years old with glioma. Here the sequenced sample was PBMCs, taken from a glioma patient whose treatment included an IDH1 peptide vaccine. The DNA of the CDR3 is TGTGCCAGCAGCTTAGAGGGACTAGCGAAAAATGAGCAGTTCTTC. Amino acid sequence: CASSLEGLAKNEQFF.